The sequence of this T cell receptor (beta chain) was determined in a study of blood T cell repertoires in COVID-19. In the study overall: COVID-19 samples collected from the United States, Italy and Spain covered acute and convalescent phases. Nucleic acid was either cDNA or gDNA, and it came from T cells, B-cell-depleted T cells, or PBMCs.

As originally analysed: Amplifying reference gene primers gave estimates of nucleated cell counts. Some clones are missing from TCRdb's copy, which holds only in-frame ones; the method was immunoSEQ multiplex PCR. V and J calls and clone size are copied from that table; D and trimming were computed from the DNA. The sample gives fewer than 250,000 clones, 88% of which show up once; 5% to 8% is in the top ten. CDR3 length: 14 residues. V was clipped by 0 bases and J by 4 bases; unmatched bases: 1. CDR1 and CDR2 (germline): SEHNR, FQNEAQ (reference sequence). The source material was peripheral blood. The genes are TRBV7-9 and TRBJ2-3; 7 bases match TRBD2. The TCR originated in a woman aged 40-49 years who had recovered from COVID-19. The CDR3 reads CASSLAGGADTQYF. The CDR3 DNA follows: TGTGCCAGCAGCTTAGCGGGAGGGGCAGATACGCAGTATTTT.